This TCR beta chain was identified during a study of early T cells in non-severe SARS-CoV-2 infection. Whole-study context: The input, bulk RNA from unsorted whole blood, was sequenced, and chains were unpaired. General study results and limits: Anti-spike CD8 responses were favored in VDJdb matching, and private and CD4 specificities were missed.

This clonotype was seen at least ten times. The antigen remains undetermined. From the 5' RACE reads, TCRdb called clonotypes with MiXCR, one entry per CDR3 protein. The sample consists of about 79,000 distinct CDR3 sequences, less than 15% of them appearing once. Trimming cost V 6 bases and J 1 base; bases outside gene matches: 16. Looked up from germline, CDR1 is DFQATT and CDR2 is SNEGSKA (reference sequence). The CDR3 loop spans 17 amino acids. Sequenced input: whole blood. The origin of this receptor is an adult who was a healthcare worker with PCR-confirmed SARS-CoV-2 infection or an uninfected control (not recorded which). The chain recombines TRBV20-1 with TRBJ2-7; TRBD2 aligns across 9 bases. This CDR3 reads CSAQLESSGRWSYEQYF. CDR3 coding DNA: TGCAGTGCCCAGCTCGAGAGTAGCGGGAGATGGTCCTACGAGCAGTACTTC.